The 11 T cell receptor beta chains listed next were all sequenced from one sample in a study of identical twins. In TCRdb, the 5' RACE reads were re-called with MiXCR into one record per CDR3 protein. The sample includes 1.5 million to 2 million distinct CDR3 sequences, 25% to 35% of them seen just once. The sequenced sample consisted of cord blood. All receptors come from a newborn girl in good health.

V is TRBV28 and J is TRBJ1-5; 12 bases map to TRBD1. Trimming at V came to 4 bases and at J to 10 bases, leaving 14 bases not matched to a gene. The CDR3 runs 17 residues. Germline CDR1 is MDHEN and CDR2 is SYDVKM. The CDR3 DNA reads TGTGCCAGCAGTTGGGGGTACCGGGACAGGGGGCCCAGCCCCCAGCATTTT. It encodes CASSWGYRDRGPSPQHF.

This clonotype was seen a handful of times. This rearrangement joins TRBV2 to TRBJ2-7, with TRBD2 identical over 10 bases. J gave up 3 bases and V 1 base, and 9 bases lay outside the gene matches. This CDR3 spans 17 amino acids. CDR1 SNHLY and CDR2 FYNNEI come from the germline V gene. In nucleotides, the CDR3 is TGTGCCAGCAGTGAAGGGCTAGCGGGGGCGACTGGCTACGAGCAGTACTTC. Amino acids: CASSEGLAGATGYEQYF. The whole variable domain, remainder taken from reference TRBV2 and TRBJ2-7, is EPEVTQTPSHQVTQMGQEVILRCVPISNHLYFYWYRQILGQKVEFLVSFYNNEISEKSEIFDDQFSVERPDGSNFTLKIRSTKLEDSAMYFCASSEGLAGATGYEQYFGPGTRLTVT.

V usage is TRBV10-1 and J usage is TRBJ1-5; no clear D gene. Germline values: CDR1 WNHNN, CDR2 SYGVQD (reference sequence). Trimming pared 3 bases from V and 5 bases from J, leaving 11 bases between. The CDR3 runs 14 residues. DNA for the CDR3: TGCGCCAGCAGTGATTTCGGGGTGGATCAGCCCCAGCATTTT. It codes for CASSDFGVDQPQHF.

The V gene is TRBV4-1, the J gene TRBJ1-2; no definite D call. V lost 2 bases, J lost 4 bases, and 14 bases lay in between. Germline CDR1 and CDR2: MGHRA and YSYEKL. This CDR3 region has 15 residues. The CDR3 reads CASSQRVTWAYGYTF. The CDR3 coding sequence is TGCGCCAGCAGCCAAAGGGTAACCTGGGCCTATGGCTACACCTTC.

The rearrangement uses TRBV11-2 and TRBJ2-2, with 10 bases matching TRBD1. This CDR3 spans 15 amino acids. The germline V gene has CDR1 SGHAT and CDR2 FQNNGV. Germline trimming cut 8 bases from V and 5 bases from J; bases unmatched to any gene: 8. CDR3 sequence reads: CASGPTGGGTGELFF. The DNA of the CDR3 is TGTGCCAGCGGTCCGACAGGGGGCGGAACCGGGGAGCTGTTTTTT.

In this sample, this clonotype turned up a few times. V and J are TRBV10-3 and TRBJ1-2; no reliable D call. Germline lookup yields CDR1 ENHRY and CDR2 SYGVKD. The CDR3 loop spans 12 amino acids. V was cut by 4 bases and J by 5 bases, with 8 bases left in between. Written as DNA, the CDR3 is TGTGCCATCAGTGGGCAGGAGTATGGCTACACCTTC. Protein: CAISGQEYGYTF.

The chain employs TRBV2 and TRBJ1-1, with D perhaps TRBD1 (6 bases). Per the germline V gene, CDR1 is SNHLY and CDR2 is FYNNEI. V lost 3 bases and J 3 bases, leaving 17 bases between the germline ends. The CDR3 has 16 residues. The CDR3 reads CASSDTWGGEDTEAFF. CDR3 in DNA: TGTGCCAGCAGTGATACATGGGGGGGCGAAGACACTGAAGCTTTCTTT.

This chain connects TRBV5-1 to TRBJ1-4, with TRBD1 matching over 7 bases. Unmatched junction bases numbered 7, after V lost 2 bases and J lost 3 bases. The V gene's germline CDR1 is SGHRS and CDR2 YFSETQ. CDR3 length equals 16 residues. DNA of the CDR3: TGCGCCAGCAGCTTCTGGGATAGGGGGCCTAATGAAAAACTGTTTTTT. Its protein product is CASSFWDRGPNEKLFF.

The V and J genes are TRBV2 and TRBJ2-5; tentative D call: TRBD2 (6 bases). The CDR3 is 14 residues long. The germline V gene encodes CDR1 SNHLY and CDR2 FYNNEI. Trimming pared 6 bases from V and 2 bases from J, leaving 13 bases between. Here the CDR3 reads CASRSGEGQETQYF. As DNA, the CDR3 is TGTGCCAGCAGGTCGGGGGAAGGGCAAGAGACCCAGTACTTC.

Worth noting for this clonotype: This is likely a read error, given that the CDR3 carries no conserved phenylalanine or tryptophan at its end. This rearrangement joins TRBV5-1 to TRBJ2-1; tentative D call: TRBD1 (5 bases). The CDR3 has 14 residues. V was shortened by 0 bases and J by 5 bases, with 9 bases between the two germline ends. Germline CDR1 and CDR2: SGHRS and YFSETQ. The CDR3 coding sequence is TGCGCCAGCAGCTTGGCTGTCAGGGACAATGAGCAGTTCTCC. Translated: CASSLAVRDNEQFS.

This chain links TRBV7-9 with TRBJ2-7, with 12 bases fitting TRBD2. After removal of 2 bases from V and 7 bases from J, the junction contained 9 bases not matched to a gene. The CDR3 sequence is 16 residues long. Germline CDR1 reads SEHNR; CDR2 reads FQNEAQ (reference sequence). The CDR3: CASSLYLAGGPQEQYF. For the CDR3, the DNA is TGTGCCAGCAGCTTATATCTAGCGGGGGGGCCCCAAGAGCAGTACTTC.